This paragraph reports one T cell receptor (beta chain). Original processing notes: Estimated nucleated cell counts came from reference gene primer amplification. Method: immunoSEQ multiplex PCR; TCRdb's copy keeps in-frame clones and lacks some. V and J calls and clone size follow that table, whereas D and trimming were derived from the DNA. The profile shows about 270,000 clones, around 86% of them singletons. CDR1 SNHLY and CDR2 FYNNEI come from the germline V gene. The CDR3 contains 16 residues. V shed 5 bases and J 8 bases; nucleotides not matched to a gene: 15. The data were obtained in a study of blood T cell repertoires in COVID-19. About the research overall: Material from acute and convalescent COVID-19 was sourced from the United States, Italy and Spain.

The material sequenced was PBMCs or T cells enriched from blood (not recorded which). This rearrangement joins TRBV2 to TRBJ2-1; the match to TRBD2 covers 7 bases. This sequence originates from a woman younger than 30 who had recovered from COVID-19. CDR3 coding DNA: TGTGCCAGCAGTCACCCTAAGGGCGGGAGTTGGCATGAGCAGTTCTTC. It is translated as CASSHPKGGSWHEQFF.